These 29 T cell receptor beta chains came from one sample sequenced in a study of T cell responses to AZD1222 COVID-19 vaccine. The repertoire was sequenced with immunoSEQ multiplex PCR; TCRdb's copy has only in-frame clones and lacks some. Found here are 100,000 to 150,000 clones, 90% to 95% of them singletons; the top ten hold 2.5% to 3%. Source: peripheral blood, taken on day 0 of AZD1222 vaccination. All receptors derive from an adult in good health.

The chain links TRBV19 to TRBJ2-2; D remains unclear. Germline-derived CDR1 and CDR2 are LNHDA and SQIVND (reference sequence). V lost 8 bases and J lost 6, with 10 bases in between. The CDR3 runs 12 residues. In DNA form, the CDR3 reads TGTGCCAGTCTACGGCCCGCCGGGGAGCTGTTTTTT. Translation gives CASLRPAGELFF. Variable domain in full (rest from reference TRBV19 and TRBJ2-2): DGGITQSPKYLFRKEGQNVTLSCEQNLNHDAMYWYRQDPGQGLRLIYYSQIVNDFQKGDIAEGYSVSREKKESFPLTVTSAQKNPTAFYLCASLRPAGELFFGEGSRLTVL.

The chain employs TRBV12-3 or TRBV12-4 and TRBJ1-1; D gene ambiguous. V lost 6 bases, J lost 3 bases, and 11 bases lay in between. This CDR3 spans 13 amino acids. This CDR3 reads CASSKALDTEAFF. For the CDR3, the DNA is TGTGCCAGCAGCAAGGCCCTAGACACTGAAGCTTTCTTT.

The V call is TRBV7-2, the J call TRBJ2-7; 11 bases map to TRBD2. J was trimmed by 6 bases and V by 2 bases; bases with no gene match: 6. CDR3 length: 15 residues. Germline values: CDR1 SGHTA, CDR2 FQGNSA. This CDR3 is CASSLTRTSGSEQYF. In nucleotides, the CDR3 is TGTGCCAGCAGCTTAACCCGGACTAGCGGGTCCGAGCAGTACTTC.

This clone showed up just once. Other nucleotide sequences in the sample specify the same CDR3. The chain combines TRBV2 with TRBJ1-2; D remains ambiguous. The germline V gene has CDR1 SNHLY and CDR2 FYNNEI. The CDR3 contains 12 residues. Trimming took 3 bases from V and 5 from J, leaving 7 bases between them. CDR3 DNA: TGTGCCAGCAGTGAGGGTTCTTATGGCTACACCTTC. Translated: CASSEGSYGYTF. The whole variable domain, remainder taken from reference TRBV2 and TRBJ1-2, is EPEVTQTPSHQVTQMGQEVILRCVPISNHLYFYWYRQILGQKVEFLVSFYNNEISEKSEIFDDQFSVERPDGSNFTLKIRSTKLEDSAMYFCASSEGSYGYTFGSGTRLTVV.

The V call is TRBV18, the J call TRBJ2-2, with D perhaps matching TRBD2 (5 bases). Germline CDR1 reads KGHSH; CDR2 reads LQKENI. The CDR3 sequence is 15 residues long. The V end lost 2 bases, the J end lost 5 bases, and 12 bases lay between the germline ends. For the CDR3, the DNA is TGTGCCAGCTCACCAGGACTGGGTGATACCGGGGAGCTGTTTTTT. This sequence encodes CASSPGLGDTGELFF.

V usage is TRBV5-1 and J usage is TRBJ1-6; no clear D. CDR1 is SGHRS, CDR2 YFSETQ, per germline. The CDR3 is made up of 14 amino acids. Trimming took 4 bases from V and 7 from J, leaving 12 bases between them. This CDR3 is CASSPGPSNSPLHF. CDR3 nucleotide sequence: TGCGCCAGCAGCCCCGGGCCGTCAAATTCACCCCTCCACTTT.

The chain employs TRBV24-1 and TRBJ2-1; 7 positions agree with TRBD1. The CDR3 consists of 14 residues. The germline V gene encodes CDR1 KGHDR and CDR2 SFDVKD. Germline trimming cut 5 bases from V and 2 bases from J; bases unmatched to any gene: 2. Written as DNA, the CDR3 is TGTGCCACCAGTGCGGGACAGACCTACAATGAGCAGTTCTTC. This gives the protein CATSAGQTYNEQFF.

The chain is built from TRBV24-1 and TRBJ2-5, with 7 bases matching TRBD1. Unmatched junction bases numbered 14, after V lost 3 bases and J lost 2 bases. Germline V gene sequence: CDR1 KGHDR, CDR2 SFDVKD. The CDR3 runs 18 residues. The CDR3 is CATSDGTLRQGWQETQYF. The CDR3 DNA follows: TGTGCCACCAGTGATGGGACCCTCCGACAGGGATGGCAAGAGACCCAGTACTTC.

This rearrangement joins TRBV19 to TRBJ2-1; 7 bases are shared with TRBD1. With 5 bases clipped from V and 4 bases from J, the junction kept 5 bases outside the gene matches. Germline CDR1 LNHDA, CDR2 SQIVND (reference sequence). The CDR3 covers 14 residues. CDR3 coding DNA: TGTGCCAGTAGTCACCGGGACAGATACAATGAGCAGTTCTTC. This translates into CASSHRDRYNEQFF.

This sequence joins TRBV27 and TRBJ1-5, with 10 bases fitting TRBD1. V lost 6 bases to trimming and J lost 7 bases; unmatched junction nucleotides: 9. The CDR3 spans 15 residues. CDR1 is MNHEY, CDR2 SMNVEV, per germline (reference sequence). The CDR3 spells CASSPGGTGVQPQHF. The CDR3 region has the DNA TGTGCCAGCAGCCCCGGAGGGACAGGGGTCCAGCCCCAGCATTTT.

The chain joins TRBV30 to TRBJ1-2, with a weak D call TRBD1 (6 bases). Germline CDR1 reads GTSNPN; CDR2 reads SVGIG (reference sequence). The length of the CDR3 is 13 residues. Trimming cost V 4 bases and J 2 bases, with 11 bases left between them. The CDR3 DNA reads as TGTGCCTGGAAGTCGGGGGCGAACTATGGCTACACCTTC. This encodes CAWKSGANYGYTF. The complete variable domain, with remaining parts taken from reference TRBV30 and TRBJ1-2, reads SQTIHQWPATLVQPVGSPLSLECTVEGTSNPNLYWYRQAAGRGLQLLFYSVGIGQISSEVPQNLSASRPQDRQFILSSKKLLLSDSGFYLCAWKSGANYGYTFGSGTRLTVV.

V is TRBV2 and J is TRBJ1-2; D possibly corresponds to TRBD1 (5 bases). Germline-derived CDR1 and CDR2 are SNHLY and FYNNEI. This CDR3 has 16 residues. Trimming removed 2 bases from V and 2 bases from J, with 15 bases in between. The CDR3 is CASSEKGPTVNYGYTF. CDR3 bases: TGTGCCAGCAGTGAAAAGGGGCCGACAGTCAACTATGGCTACACCTTC.

V usage is TRBV6-5 and J usage is TRBJ1-5; weak D call: TRBD1 (5 bases). Germline CDR1 is MNHEY and CDR2 is SVGAGI. CDR3 length equals 14 residues. Between the trimmed V and J ends, which lost 6 bases and 6 bases, there was a span of 15 bases. The CDR3 loop reads CASSLKTGPQPQHF. DNA of the CDR3: TGTGCCAGCAGCCTAAAGACGGGGCCTCAGCCCCAGCATTTT.

This sequence joins TRBV6-5 and TRBJ1-1; D remains ambiguous. This CDR3 is built from 14 residues. CDR1 is MNHEY and CDR2 is SVGAGI in the germline V gene. Trimming took 6 bases from V and 0 from J, leaving 11 bases between them. The CDR3 loop reads CASSPVAMNTEAFF. The CDR3 DNA is TGTGCCAGCAGCCCCGTGGCCATGAACACTGAAGCTTTCTTT.

V is TRBV6-5 and J is TRBJ1-2; D not certain. The V gene lost 6 bases and the J gene lost 0 bases, with 5 bases spanning the gap. The CDR3 spans 12 residues. Germline values: CDR1 MNHEY, CDR2 SVGAGI. The CDR3 sequence is CASRDANYGYTF. In DNA form, the CDR3 reads TGTGCCAGCAGGGACGCTAACTATGGCTACACCTTC.

The chain carries TRBV27 and TRBJ1-1; D might be TRBD1 (5 bases). The germline CDR1 and CDR2 sequences are MNHEY and SMNVEV (reference sequence). Trimming shortened V by 4 bases and J by 5 bases, and 14 bases separated the two germline ends. CDR3 length equals 14 residues. This CDR3 is CASSYGTGETEAFF. In DNA, the CDR3 is TGTGCCAGCAGTTACGGGACGGGGGAGACTGAAGCTTTCTTT.

The chain is built from TRBV5-4 and TRBJ2-2; perhaps TRBD1 as D (6 bases). V was cut by 0 bases and J by 4 bases, with 7 bases left in between. Germline lookup yields CDR1 SGHNT and CDR2 YYREEE (reference sequence). The CDR3 extends over 14 amino acids. This chain's CDR3 is CASSLGTATGELFF. The CDR3 DNA reads as TGTGCCAGCAGCTTGGGGACAGCCACCGGGGAGCTGTTTTTT.

The V call is TRBV12-3 or TRBV12-4, the J call TRBJ1-2; no clear D. The length of the CDR3 is 13 residues. V gave up 4 bases and J gave up 5 bases, with 11 bases separating them. Written as DNA, the CDR3 is TGTGCCAGCAGTTCCGCCTACACATATGGCTACACCTTC. Its translation: CASSSAYTYGYTF.

The chain has TRBV2 and TRBJ2-5; TRBD2 matches at 9 bases. This CDR3 is built from 13 residues. V was pared by 6 bases and J by 4 bases, with 3 bases of the junction left unmatched. Germline V CDR1 and CDR2: SNHLY, FYNNEI. CDR3 nucleotide sequence: TGTGCCAGCAGCGGACTAGCGTTAGAGACCCAGTACTTC. This sequence encodes CASSGLALETQYF.

The CDR3 sequence: CASSSLGLSRTGELFF. In DNA, the CDR3 is TGTGCCAGCAGTTCCCTCGGGCTAAGCAGAACCGGGGAGCTGTTTTTT. The V gene is TRBV6-5, the J gene TRBJ2-2; unclear D gene. Germline-derived CDR1 and CDR2 are MNHEY and SVGAGI. The CDR3 contains 16 residues. Trimming took 4 bases from V and 5 from J, leaving 17 bases between them.

The chain couples TRBV5-4 to TRBJ2-5; D might be TRBD1 (6 bases). Germline CDR1 SGHNT, CDR2 YYREEE (reference sequence). CDR3 length: 17 residues. V was cut by 4 bases and J by 5 bases, with 24 bases left in between. CDR3 coding DNA: TGTGCCAGCAGCCCACGCCTCGCTTCATACAGGGTCGAGACCCAGTACTTC. Translating it yields CASSPRLASYRVETQYF.

A single count supports this clone. This chain links TRBV6-1 with TRBJ1-2, with 9 bases matching TRBD1. The ends lost 8 bases at V and 8 bases at J; junction bases unmatched: 6. The CDR3 covers 12 residues. Germline assignment: CDR1 MNHNS and CDR2 SASEGT. The CDR3 region has the DNA TGTGCCAGCTTACAGGGGGCGAAGGGCTACACCTTC. Protein product: CASLQGAKGYTF.

This clone appeared a single time. The V gene is TRBV7-3, the J gene TRBJ2-7, with 8 bases matching TRBD2. This CDR3 spans 15 amino acids. The V gene's germline CDR1 is SGHTA and CDR2 FQGTGA. V trimming: 5 bases; J trimming: 1 base; junction bases outside the gene matches: 7. Here the CDR3 reads CASSPSAGGSYEQYF. As DNA, the CDR3 is TGTGCCAGCAGCCCGTCCGCGGGAGGTTCCTACGAGCAGTACTTC.

The gene calls are TRBV10-1 and TRBJ2-2, with 11 bases aligning to TRBD2. The junction had 5 bases not matched to a gene; V was cut back by 7 bases and J by 1 base. The germline gives CDR1 WNHNN, CDR2 SYGVQD (reference sequence). The CDR3 loop spans 16 amino acids. CDR3: CASTPGTSGNTGELFF. Written as DNA, the CDR3 is TGCGCCAGCACCCCGGGGACTAGCGGGAACACCGGGGAGCTGTTTTTT.

The chain recombines TRBV4-1 with TRBJ2-1, with D possibly being TRBD2 (6 bases). Germline V gene data show CDR1 as MGHRA and CDR2 as YSYEKL. CDR3 length equals 17 residues. Trimming removed 0 bases at V and 7 bases at J, with 19 bases between. The CDR3: CASSQEVGGGLYNEQFF. As DNA, the CDR3 is TGCGCCAGCAGCCAAGAGGTGGGGGGAGGCCTTTATAATGAGCAGTTCTTC.

The genes are TRBV6-5 and TRBJ2-2; 7 nucleotides line up with TRBD2. J gave up 5 bases and V 6 bases, and 6 bases lay outside the gene matches. The germline gives CDR1 MNHEY, CDR2 SVGAGI. This CDR3 has 14 amino acids. The CDR3 reads CASRGGGPTGELFF. CDR3 coding DNA: TGTGCCAGCAGGGGGGGAGGGCCGACCGGGGAGCTGTTTTTT.

The chain combines TRBV27 with TRBJ1-4, with D possibly matching TRBD1 (6 bases). The CDR3 consists of 15 residues. With 5 bases removed from V and 3 bases from J, the gap between germline ends came to 13 bases. The germline V gene has CDR1 MNHEY and CDR2 SMNVEV (reference sequence). Here the CDR3 reads CASSNTGSANEKLFF. The DNA of the CDR3 is TGTGCCAGCAGTAACACAGGGTCAGCTAATGAAAAACTGTTTTTT.

This clone turned up a few times. The chain combines TRBV6-6 with TRBJ1-2, with D maybe TRBD1 (6 bases). CDR1 and CDR2 (germline): MNHNY, SVGAGI (reference sequence). The CDR3 contains 15 residues. The V end lost 2 bases, the J end lost 4 bases, and 14 bases lay between the germline ends. Here the CDR3 reads CASSYSDRLTYGYTF. The CDR3 DNA follows: TGTGCCAGCAGTTACAGCGACAGGTTAACCTATGGCTACACCTTC.

CDR3 amino acids: CASSPPYSNQPQHF. The CDR3 DNA reads as TGTGCCAGCAGCCCCCCGTATAGCAATCAGCCCCAGCATTTT. The chain is built from TRBV7-9 and TRBJ1-5; D is ambiguous. The CDR3 has 14 residues. Deletions cut 5 bases from V and 0 bases from J, with 8 bases between. Germline lookup yields CDR1 SEHNR and CDR2 FQNEAQ (reference sequence).